The 2 T cell receptor beta chains below all came from one sample that was sequenced in a study of T cell responses to AZD1222 COVID-19 vaccine. Libraries were prepared by immunoSEQ multiplex PCR; TCRdb keeps only in-frame clonotypes and omits some of them. The sample lists about 180,000 clones, 85% to 90% occurring once. This specimen was peripheral blood, taken 28 days after the second AZD1222 dose. These receptors all come from an adult who received the AZD1222 COVID-19 vaccine.

This clone has more than one count but fewer than ten. The chain uses TRBV23-1 and TRBJ1-1; D is undetermined. TRBV23-1 is identified as an open reading frame with a role that is uncertain. The CDR3 covers 14 residues. Trimming left V 3 bases short and J 1 base short, with 9 bases between. The CDR3 reads CASSHLDWNTEAFF. The CDR3 DNA sequence: TGCGCCAGCAGTCACCTGGACTGGAACACTGAAGCTTTCTTT.

The chain carries TRBV7-2 and TRBJ1-4; tentatively, D is TRBD1 (6 bases). With 0 bases removed from V and 8 bases from J, the gap between germline ends came to 22 bases. Per the germline V gene, CDR1 is SGHTA and CDR2 is FQGNSA. The CDR3 is made up of 18 amino acids. DNA of the CDR3: TGTGCCAGCAGCTTAGCGCTAACGGGGGGCGCGGGAACCGAAAAACTGTTTTTT. This translates into CASSLALTGGAGTEKLFF.